This is a list of T cell receptor beta chains from one sample in a study of control samples from healthy donors and cancer patients. Method: immunoSEQ multiplex PCR; TCRdb's copy keeps in-frame clones and lacks some. This sample has 100,000 to 110,000 clones, with more than 75% found just once. What was sequenced was blood. These receptors were obtained from a woman in her forties or fifties in good health. Each CDR3 is given with its conserved first and last residue. A D gene is named only where the DNA matches it firmly. Clone size is stated in some rows and not others, as once, few, many or a class when expanded.

V gene: TRBV10-3; clone size: -; D gene: -; J gene: TRBJ2-1; CDR3 protein: CAISDGSISYNEQFF; CDR3 DNA: TGTGCCATCAGTGATGGCTCCATCTCCTACAATGAGCAGTTCTTC
V gene: TRBV3-1/TRBV3-2; clone size: -; D gene: -; J gene: TRBJ1-1; CDR3 protein: CASSLANGILAFF; CDR3 DNA: TGTGCCAGCAGCCTGGCTAACGGGATCTTAGCTTTCTTT
V gene: TRBV5-1; clone size: -; D gene: -; J gene: TRBJ1-3; CDR3 protein: CASSSGDSGNTIYF; CDR3 DNA: TGCGCCAGCAGCTCCGGCGATTCTGGAAACACCATATATTTT
V gene: TRBV18; clone size: few; D gene: TRBD1; J gene: TRBJ2-7; CDR3 protein: CASSQLGQRVYEQYF; CDR3 DNA: TGTGCCAGCTCACAATTGGGACAGAGAGTATACGAGCAGTACTTC
V gene: TRBV2; clone size: -; D gene: -; J gene: TRBJ2-5; CDR3 protein: CASSGRKGKETQYF; CDR3 DNA: TGTGCCAGCAGTGGGCGGAAGGGGAAAGAGACCCAGTACTTC
V gene: TRBV5-4; clone size: few; D gene: -; J gene: TRBJ1-1; CDR3 protein: CASSTNTEAFF; CDR3 DNA: TGTGCCAGCAGCACAAACACTGAAGCTTTCTTT
V gene: TRBV27; clone size: -; D gene: -; J gene: TRBJ2-5; CDR3 protein: CASSFGGLETQYF; CDR3 DNA: TGTGCCAGCAGTTTTGGCGGGTTGGAGACCCAGTACTTC
V gene: TRBV7-8; clone size: -; D gene: -; J gene: TRBJ1-4; CDR3 protein: CASSLVGRTTNEKLFF; CDR3 DNA: TGTGCCAGCAGCTTAGTAGGCCGTACAACTAATGAAAAACTGTTTTTT
V gene: TRBV4-3; clone size: -; D gene: TRBD2; J gene: TRBJ2-4; CDR3 protein: CASSQDRLAEAKNIQYF; CDR3 DNA: TGCGCCAGCAGCCAAGATAGGCTAGCGGAAGCCAAAAACATTCAGTACTTC
V gene: TRBV11-3; clone size: -; D gene: -; J gene: TRBJ2-7; CDR3 protein: CASSLGGGTPYEQYF; CDR3 DNA: TGTGCCAGCAGCTTAGGGGGGGGCACTCCCTACGAGCAGTACTTC
V gene: TRBV5-4; clone size: -; D gene: -; J gene: TRBJ2-7; CDR3 protein: CASSTLGRIYEQYF; CDR3 DNA: TGTGCCAGCAGCACCCTGGGACGGATATACGAGCAGTACTTC
V gene: TRBV5-1; clone size: -; D gene: -; J gene: TRBJ1-2; CDR3 protein: CASSPVREGGRGYTF; CDR3 DNA: TGCGCCAGCAGCCCCGTGAGGGAAGGGGGACGCGGCTACACCTTC
V gene: TRBV7-9; clone size: once; D gene: -; J gene: TRBJ2-6; CDR3 protein: CASSFAGANVLTF; CDR3 DNA: TGTGCCAGCAGCTTTGCCGGGGCCAACGTCCTGACTTTC
V gene: TRBV27; clone size: once; D gene: -; J gene: TRBJ2-7; CDR3 protein: CASSFNWYGEQYF; CDR3 DNA: TGTGCCAGCAGTTTCAATTGGTACGGCGAGCAGTACTTC
V gene: TRBV11-1; clone size: -; D gene: -; J gene: TRBJ2-1; CDR3 protein: CASSLTVKDNEQFF; CDR3 DNA: TGTGCCAGCAGCTTGACAGTGAAAGACAATGAGCAGTTCTTC
V gene: TRBV23-1; clone size: -; D gene: TRBD1; J gene: TRBJ2-7; CDR3 protein: CASSQHPGQPMKWWYF; CDR3 DNA: TGCGCCAGCAGTCAACACCCGGGACAGCCCATGAAATGGTGGTACTTC
V gene: TRBV30; clone size: -; D gene: -; J gene: TRBJ1-3; CDR3 protein: CAWSGGGTGNTIYF; CDR3 DNA: TGTGCCTGGAGTGGGGGGGGTACTGGAAACACCATATATTTT
V gene: TRBV6-1; clone size: -; D gene: -; J gene: TRBJ1-5; CDR3 protein: CASSEVVRSQPQHF; CDR3 DNA: TGTGCCAGCAGTGAAGTCGTTAGGAGCCAGCCCCAGCATTTT
V gene: TRBV11-2; clone size: -; D gene: -; J gene: TRBJ2-7; CDR3 protein: CASSFFFRHTTYEQYF; CDR3 DNA: TGTGCCAGCAGCTTCTTCTTTCGACACACGACCTACGAGCAGTACTTC
V gene: TRBV5-1; clone size: -; D gene: -; J gene: TRBJ2-1; CDR3 protein: CASSLAIRVGSYNEQFF; CDR3 DNA: TGCGCCAGCAGCTTGGCCATCAGGGTGGGCTCCTACAATGAGCAGTTCTTC
V gene: TRBV7-2; clone size: -; D gene: -; J gene: TRBJ2-7; CDR3 protein: CASSPHFSRHYEQYF; CDR3 DNA: TGTGCCAGCAGCCCCCACTTCTCGCGGCACTACGAGCAGTACTTC
V gene: TRBV5-6; clone size: -; D gene: TRBD1; J gene: TRBJ2-1; CDR3 protein: CASSFRGQVDNEQFF; CDR3 DNA: TGTGCCAGCAGCTTCAGGGGGCAAGTTGACAATGAGCAGTTCTTC
V gene: TRBV9; clone size: -; D gene: -; J gene: TRBJ1-6; CDR3 protein: CASSVEAGRNSPLHF; CDR3 DNA: TGTGCCAGCAGCGTGGAGGCAGGGAGGAATTCACCCCTCCACTTT
V gene: TRBV27; clone size: -; D gene: TRBD1; J gene: TRBJ2-5; CDR3 protein: CASSHGQEQETQYF; CDR3 DNA: TGTGCCAGCAGTCACGGACAGGAACAAGAGACCCAGTACTTC
V gene: TRBV4-2; clone size: -; D gene: -; J gene: TRBJ2-7; CDR3 protein: CASSQGGYEQYF; CDR3 DNA: TGTGCCAGCAGCCAGGGGGGCTACGAGCAGTACTTC
V gene: TRBV7-8; clone size: few; D gene: -; J gene: TRBJ2-2; CDR3 protein: CASSSRLGDTGELFF; CDR3 DNA: TGTGCCAGCAGCTCCCGTCTGGGGGACACCGGGGAGCTGTTTTTT
V gene: TRBV2; clone size: once; D gene: -; J gene: TRBJ1-2; CDR3 protein: CASSEALRGRGGYTF; CDR3 DNA: TGTGCCAGCAGTGAAGCGCTTCGGGGCAGGGGCGGCTACACCTTC
V gene: TRBV6-5; clone size: -; D gene: -; J gene: TRBJ2-3; CDR3 protein: CASSYQAVTDTQYF; CDR3 DNA: TGTGCCAGCAGTTACCAGGCCGTCACAGATACGCAGTATTTT
V gene: TRBV2; clone size: -; D gene: -; J gene: TRBJ2-3; CDR3 protein: CASRGGALLSTDTQYF; CDR3 DNA: TGTGCCAGCAGGGGGGGGGCCCTCCTTAGCACAGATACGCAGTATTTT
V gene: TRBV7-9; clone size: -; D gene: -; J gene: TRBJ2-2; CDR3 protein: CASSLPRGGGNTGELFF; CDR3 DNA: TGTGCCAGCAGCTTGCCTCGCGGTGGGGGAAACACCGGGGAGCTGTTTTTT
V gene: TRBV6-5; clone size: -; D gene: TRBD2; J gene: TRBJ2-1; CDR3 protein: CASSVAGASNEQFF; CDR3 DNA: TGTGCCAGCAGCGTAGCGGGAGCATCTAATGAGCAGTTCTTC